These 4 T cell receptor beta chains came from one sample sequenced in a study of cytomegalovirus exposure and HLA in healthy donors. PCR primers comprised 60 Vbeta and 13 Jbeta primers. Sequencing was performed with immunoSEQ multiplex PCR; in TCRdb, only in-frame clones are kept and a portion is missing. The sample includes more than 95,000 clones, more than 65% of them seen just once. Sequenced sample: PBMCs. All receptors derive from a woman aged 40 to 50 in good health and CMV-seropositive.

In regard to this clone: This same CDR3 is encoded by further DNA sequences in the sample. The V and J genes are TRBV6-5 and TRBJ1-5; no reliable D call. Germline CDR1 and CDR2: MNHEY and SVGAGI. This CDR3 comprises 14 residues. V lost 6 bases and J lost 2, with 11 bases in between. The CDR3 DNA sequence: TGTGCCAGCAGCGAGTCCTTGGGCAATCAGCCCCAGCATTTT. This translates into CASSESLGNQPQHF.

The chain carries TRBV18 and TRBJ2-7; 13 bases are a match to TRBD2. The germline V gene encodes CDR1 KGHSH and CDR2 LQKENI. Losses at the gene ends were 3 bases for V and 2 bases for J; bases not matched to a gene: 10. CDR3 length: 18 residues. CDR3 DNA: TGTGCCAGCTCACCTGCTCCAACTAGCGGGAGGGGGGCCTACGAGCAGTACTTC. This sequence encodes CASSPAPTSGRGAYEQYF.

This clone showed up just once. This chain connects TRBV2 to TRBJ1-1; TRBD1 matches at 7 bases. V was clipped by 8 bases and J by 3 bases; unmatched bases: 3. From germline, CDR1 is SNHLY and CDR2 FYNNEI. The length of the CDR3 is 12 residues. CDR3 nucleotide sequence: TGTGCCAGCCGCAGGGGGGACACTGAAGCTTTCTTT. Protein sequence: CASRRGDTEAFF. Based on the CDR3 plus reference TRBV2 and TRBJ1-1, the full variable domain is EPEVTQTPSHQVTQMGQEVILRCVPISNHLYFYWYRQILGQKVEFLVSFYNNEISEKSEIFDDQFSVERPDGSNFTLKIRSTKLEDSAMYFCASRRGDTEAFFGQGTRLTVV.

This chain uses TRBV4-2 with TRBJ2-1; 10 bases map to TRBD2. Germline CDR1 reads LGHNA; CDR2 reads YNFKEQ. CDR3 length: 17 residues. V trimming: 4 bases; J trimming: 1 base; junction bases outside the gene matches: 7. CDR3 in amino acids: CASSPDWTSGSYNEQFF. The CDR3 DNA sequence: TGTGCCAGCAGCCCGGATTGGACTAGCGGTTCCTACAATGAGCAGTTCTTC.